What follows are 3 T cell receptor beta chains derived from one specimen sequenced in a study of T cell clonotyping in hematopoietic cell transplantation. Stated time point: recipient sample about 28 days before transplant, after cytoreduction. Sequencing was performed with immunoSEQ multiplex PCR; in TCRdb, only in-frame clones are kept and a portion is missing. Of approximately 5,400 clones in the sample, roughly 81% were seen once. This specimen was peripheral blood mononuclear cells, taken before stem cell transplant. The receptor source for this set is a man aged 55 to 69 with acute myeloid leukemia. Some clones in this sample may be carry-over from other donors' samples.

The rearrangement uses TRBV11-3 and TRBJ1-1; D ambiguous. Germline assignment: CDR1 SGHNT and CDR2 YENEEA. This CDR3 has 15 amino acids. V lost 7 bases to trimming and J lost 0 bases, with 15 bases between them. Here the CDR3 reads CASTRNGRLNTEAFF. CDR3 nucleotide sequence: TGTGCCAGCACCCGAAATGGACGACTGAACACTGAAGCTTTCTTT.

The chain couples TRBV10-2 to TRBJ2-7, with 11 positions matching TRBD1. The junction had 3 bases not matched to a gene; V was cut back by 5 bases and J by 3 bases. Germline V gene data show CDR1 as WSHSY and CDR2 as SAAADI. This CDR3 comprises 14 residues. The CDR3 loop reads CASSHGTGGYEQYF. The DNA for the CDR3 is TGCGCCAGCAGTCACGGGACAGGGGGCTACGAGCAGTACTTC.

The chain uses TRBV11-2 and TRBJ2-7; D is unresolved. The V gene lost 3 bases and the J gene lost 2 bases, with 8 bases spanning the gap. The V gene's germline CDR1 is SGHAT and CDR2 FQNNGV. CDR3 length equals 13 residues. The CDR3 coding sequence is TGTGCCAGCAGCTTTACGCATACCTACGAGCAGTACTTC. Its protein is CASSFTHTYEQYF.